The T cell receptor beta chain under discussion was sequenced for a study of blood T cell repertoires in COVID-19. Looking at the study overall: The study drew acute and convalescent COVID-19 samples from the United States, Italy and Spain. PBMCs, B-cell-depleted T cells, or T cells were the source of the cDNA or gDNA that made up the material.

With 2 bases removed from V and 2 bases from J, the gap between germline ends came to 15 bases. The germline V gene has CDR1 KGHSH and CDR2 LQKENI. This CDR3 has 16 amino acids. In the study's own analysis: Amplification of reference gene primers was used by the study to estimate nucleated cell counts. Sequencing used immunoSEQ multiplex PCR; TCRdb keeps in-frame clones, though not all of them. D and trimming were read from the DNA, whereas the V and J calls and clone size are those reported in that table. The sample gives approximately 240,000 clones, about 88% of which show up once; approximately 2.1% is in the top ten.

The sequencing input was peripheral blood. The rearrangement uses TRBV18 and TRBJ1-2; the D gene is possibly TRBD1 (6 bases). The sequence derives from a woman aged 40 to 49 who had recovered from COVID-19. CDR3: CASSPDFPGVNYGYTF. DNA for the CDR3: TGTGCCAGCTCACCAGATTTCCCAGGGGTCAACTATGGCTACACCTTC.